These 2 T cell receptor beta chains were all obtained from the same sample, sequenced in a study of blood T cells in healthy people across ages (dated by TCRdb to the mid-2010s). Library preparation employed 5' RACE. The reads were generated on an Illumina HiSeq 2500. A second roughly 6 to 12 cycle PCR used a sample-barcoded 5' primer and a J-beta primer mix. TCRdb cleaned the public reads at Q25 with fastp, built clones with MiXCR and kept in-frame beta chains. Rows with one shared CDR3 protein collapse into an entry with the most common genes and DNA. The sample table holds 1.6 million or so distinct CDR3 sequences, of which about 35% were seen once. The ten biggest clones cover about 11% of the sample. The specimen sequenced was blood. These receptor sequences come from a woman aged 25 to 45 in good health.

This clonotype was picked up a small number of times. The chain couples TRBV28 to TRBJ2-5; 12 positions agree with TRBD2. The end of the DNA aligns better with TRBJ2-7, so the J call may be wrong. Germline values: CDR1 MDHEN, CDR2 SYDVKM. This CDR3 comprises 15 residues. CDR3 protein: CASSLATSGSSEQYF. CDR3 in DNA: TGTGCCAGCAGTTTGGCGACTAGCGGGAGTTCCGAGCAGTACTTC.

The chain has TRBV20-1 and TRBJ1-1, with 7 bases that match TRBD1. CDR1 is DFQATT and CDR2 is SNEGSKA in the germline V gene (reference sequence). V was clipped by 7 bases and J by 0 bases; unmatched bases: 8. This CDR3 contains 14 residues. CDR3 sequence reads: CSGGGQAMNTEAFF. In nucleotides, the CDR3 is TGCAGTGGGGGCGGACAGGCAATGAACACTGAAGCTTTCTTT.